This T cell receptor (beta chain) was profiled in a study of blood T cell repertoires in COVID-19. Turning to the study itself: Nucleic acid was either cDNA or gDNA, and it came from T cells, B-cell-depleted T cells, or PBMCs.

The germline V gene has CDR1 KGHSH and CDR2 LQKENI. V lost 6 bases and J 5 bases, leaving 10 bases between the germline ends. The CDR3 length is 12 residues. This clone was seen a few times. Participant ages covered about 18 to 89 years across 20 to 25 US areas. Only in-frame clones appear in the TCRdb table, and some are missing; sequencing was by immunoSEQ multiplex PCR. The sample yields around 330,000 clones, more than 75% seen once. This TCR derives from a man aged 55 to 69 who had recovered from COVID-19. The chain employs TRBV18 and TRBJ1-1; the D is unclear. Sequencing was performed on PBMCs or T cells enriched from blood (not recorded which). CDR3 DNA sequence: TGTGCCAGCTCTGGCTCCGGGACTGAAGCTTTCTTT. Protein sequence: CASSGSGTEAFF.